Here is one T cell receptor (beta chain) with its context. Original processing methods: Reference gene primer amplification in the assay estimated nucleated cell counts. Profiled with immunoSEQ multiplex PCR; TCRdb holds only in-frame clones, not every one. D and trimming were read from the DNA, whereas the V and J calls and clone size are those reported in that table. The sample holds roughly 170,000 clones, about 88% seen once. Germline values: CDR1 MNHEY, CDR2 SMNVEV (reference sequence). The ends were cut back, 4 bases at V and 5 bases at J, with 15 bases in the middle. The CDR3 loop spans 14 amino acids. This specimen comes from a study of blood T cell repertoires in COVID-19. Background on the study: T cells, B-cell-depleted T cells, or PBMCs supplied cDNA or gDNA.

The sequenced sample consisted of peripheral blood. The chain uses TRBV27 and TRBJ2-7, with a weak D call TRBD1 (5 bases). This receptor was obtained from a woman aged 45-65 years with COVID-19, enrolled during active disease. CDR3 nucleotide sequence: TGTGCCAGCAGTTGGGGCTTACCGGCTGACGAGCAGTACTTC. Encoded protein: CASSWGLPADEQYF.